The 20 T cell receptor beta chains in this list originate from one sample, sequenced in a study of PD-L1 blockade in urothelial cancer. As for time point: peripheral blood 6 weeks after treatment start. The data were produced by immunoSEQ multiplex PCR, yet TCRdb's version contains in-frame clones alone and is incomplete. The data contain approximately 44,000 clones, 75% to 95% of them seen just once; the ten biggest clones take up about 7.3%. Sequenced material: PBMCs, taken around atezolizumab (anti-PD-L1) treatment. All receptors come from a man between 65 and 85 years old with urothelial cancer.

CDR3 DNA: TGCGCCAGCAGTGAATCTAGCGGACGAAGGGGGGAGACCCAGTACTTC. Its protein is CASSESSGRRGETQYF. The chain uses TRBV10-1 and TRBJ2-5; D is possibly TRBD2 (7 bases). Germline V gene data show CDR1 as WNHNN and CDR2 as SYGVQD (reference sequence). The CDR3 has 16 residues. Deletions cut 3 bases from V and 5 bases from J, with 19 bases between.

This rearrangement joins TRBV6-6 to TRBJ2-2; D is possibly TRBD1 (6 bases). The V gene's germline CDR1 is MNHNY and CDR2 SVGAGI (reference sequence). Trimming took off 2 bases at V and 13 bases at J, with 23 bases between the two ends. The CDR3 extends over 16 amino acids. The CDR3 sequence: CASSYQELGGESRLFF. DNA of the CDR3: TGTGCCAGCAGTTACCAGGAGCTAGGGGGAGAATCGAGGCTGTTTTTT.

The V gene is TRBV5-1, the J gene TRBJ1-4, with D possibly matching TRBD1 (5 bases). Trimming removed 1 base at V and 5 bases at J, with 15 bases between. Germline CDR1 reads SGHRS; CDR2 reads YFSETQ. There are 16 residues in the CDR3. CDR3: CASSLNGGSGNEKLFF. The CDR3 DNA follows: TGCGCCAGCAGCTTGAATGGGGGGTCGGGGAATGAAAAACTGTTTTTT.

The chain employs TRBV4-2 and TRBJ2-2, with TRBD2 matching over 9 bases. J was trimmed by 4 bases and V by 0 bases; bases with no gene match: 15. The CDR3 is 20 residues long. Germline values: CDR1 LGHNA, CDR2 YNFKEQ. CDR3 in amino acids: CASSQDWYERREGFTGELFF. CDR3 in DNA: TGTGCCAGCAGCCAAGATTGGTACGAGAGGCGGGAGGGGTTCACCGGGGAGCTGTTTTTT.

The chain is built from TRBV5-1 and TRBJ2-2, with D possibly being TRBD2 (5 bases). The CDR3 is 15 amino acids. Germline V gene data show CDR1 as SGHRS and CDR2 as YFSETQ. The V end was cut by 4 bases, the J end by 1 base, with 11 bases between. CDR3 nucleotide sequence: TGCGCCAGCAGCCTGACTAATCAGAACACCGGGGAGCTGTTTTTT. The encoded protein is CASSLTNQNTGELFF.

V and J are TRBV5-1 and TRBJ2-2, with 12 nucleotides matching TRBD2. Germline assignment: CDR1 SGHRS and CDR2 YFSETQ. The CDR3 length is 16 residues. J was trimmed by 7 bases and V by 5 bases; bases with no gene match: 9. The CDR3: CASRKTSGRRNGELFF. CDR3 sequence (DNA): TGCGCCAGCAGAAAAACTAGCGGGAGGCGTAACGGGGAGCTGTTTTTT.

This clone showed up just once. The chain carries TRBV4-1 and TRBJ2-5, with 11 bases lining up with TRBD2. This CDR3 has 14 residues. The germline V gene encodes CDR1 MGHRA and CDR2 YSYEKL. V was clipped by 2 bases and J by 4 bases; unmatched bases: 0. This chain's CDR3 is CASSQTSGRETQYF. The CDR3 DNA follows: TGCGCCAGCAGCCAAACTAGCGGGAGAGAGACCCAGTACTTC.

This chain uses TRBV27 with TRBJ2-1, with 11 bases aligning to TRBD2. V was clipped by 5 bases and J by 7 bases; unmatched bases: 7. Germline V gene data show CDR1 as MNHEY and CDR2 as SMNVEV (reference sequence). CDR3 size: 15 residues. This CDR3 is CASSVAGGPWNEQFF. Written as DNA, the CDR3 is TGTGCCAGCAGTGTAGCGGGAGGGCCGTGGAATGAGCAGTTCTTC.

V and J are TRBV9 and TRBJ2-7, with D possibly matching TRBD2 (7 bases). V dropped 0 bases and J dropped 5 bases, with 9 bases sitting between them. This CDR3 has 13 residues. CDR1 SGDLS and CDR2 YYNGEE come from the germline V gene. As DNA, the CDR3 is TGTGCCAGCAGCGTAGGAGGGGGGGACGAGCAGTACTTC. It encodes CASSVGGGDEQYF.

This chain uses TRBV27 with TRBJ2-3; maybe TRBD1 (6 bases). Per the germline V gene, CDR1 is MNHEY and CDR2 is SMNVEV (reference sequence). V lost 8 bases and J 0 bases, leaving 18 bases between the germline ends. The CDR3 is 16 residues long. Written as DNA, the CDR3 is TGTGCCAGCCAGGGGCAGACCCGTACAAGCACAGATACGCAGTATTTT. It is translated as CASQGQTRTSTDTQYF.

J is TRBJ2-2 and V is TRBV11-2; the match to TRBD1 covers 9 bases. V shed 5 bases, J shed 2 bases, and the junction held 15 bases outside the gene matches. CDR1 is SGHAT and CDR2 is FQNNGV in the germline V gene. The CDR3 extends over 19 amino acids. The CDR3 here is CASSGGPGQGPLNTGELFF. Written as DNA, the CDR3 is TGTGCCAGCAGCGGAGGACCGGGACAGGGACCTCTCAACACCGGGGAGCTGTTTTTT.

The chain has TRBV28 and TRBJ2-7; 9 bases match TRBD1. Trimming took 6 bases from V and 5 from J; bases not matched to a gene: 8. The CDR3 runs 14 residues. The germline V gene encodes CDR1 MDHEN and CDR2 SYDVKM. The CDR3 DNA is TGTGCCAGCAGCCTCAGGACAGGGGCCCACGAGCAGTACTTC. It translates to CASSLRTGAHEQYF. The variable domain in full, with the rest retrieved from reference TRBV28 and TRBJ2-7, is DVKVTQSSRYLVKRTGEKVFLECVQDMDHENMFWYRQDPGLGLRLIYFSYDVKMKEKGDIPEGYSVSREKKERFSLILESASTNQTSMYLCASSLRTGAHEQYFGPGTRLTVT.

V and J are TRBV19 and TRBJ2-7; the D gene is possibly TRBD1 (5 bases). The CDR3 runs to 13 residues. Germline CDR1 is LNHDA and CDR2 is SQIVND (reference sequence). The V and J ends lost 6 bases and 6 bases respectively, with 15 bases between them. CDR3 nucleotides: TGTGCCAGTAGCCTGGGGCAGGCGCGCGAGCAGTACTTC. Its protein is CASSLGQAREQYF.

V is TRBV15 and J is TRBJ2-1; no definite D call. This CDR3 is 11 amino acids long. Between the trimmed V and J ends, which lost 5 bases and 6 bases, there was a span of 5 bases. The V gene's germline CDR1 is LNHNV and CDR2 YYDKDF (reference sequence). CDR3 sequence reads: CATSYSNEQFF. CDR3 sequence (DNA): TGTGCCACCAGCTACTCCAATGAGCAGTTCTTC.

The chain is built from TRBV19 and TRBJ2-7; D ambiguous. V lost 3 bases, J lost 5 bases, and 14 bases lay in between. The CDR3 has 14 amino acids. Germline CDR1 is LNHDA and CDR2 is SQIVND (reference sequence). The CDR3 DNA reads TGTGCCAGTAGTATGTCCCTAGGATTGGACGAGCAGTACTTC. It specifies CASSMSLGLDEQYF.

This clone was found once. The chain joins TRBV2 to TRBJ1-1; 10 nucleotides align to TRBD1. V lost 6 bases, J lost 6 bases, and 1 base stayed unmatched. CDR1 is SNHLY and CDR2 is FYNNEI in the germline V gene. The CDR3 contains 12 residues. The CDR3 sequence is CASRTGGPEAFF. The CDR3 DNA sequence: TGTGCCAGCAGGACAGGGGGCCCTGAAGCTTTCTTT.

This chain links TRBV7-7 with TRBJ1-1; 7 bases map to TRBD1. This CDR3 comprises 13 residues. The V gene's germline CDR1 is SSHAT and CDR2 FNYEAQ (reference sequence). V shed 5 bases and J 0 bases; nucleotides not matched to a gene: 0. In DNA, the CDR3 is TGTGCCAGCAGCACAGGGGTGAACACTGAAGCTTTCTTT. Translated, it gives CASSTGVNTEAFF.

This clone was observed a handful of times. The V gene is TRBV29-1, the J gene TRBJ1-1; D call uncertain. Germline loops: CDR1 SQVTM, CDR2 ANQGSEA. V lost 3 bases to trimming and J lost 2 bases, with 10 bases between them. The CDR3 loop spans 13 amino acids. Here the CDR3 DNA reads TGCAGCGTTGATGGAGGGCCCAACACTGAAGCTTTCTTT. Translated, it gives CSVDGGPNTEAFF.

The rearrangement uses TRBV6-5 and TRBJ2-6, with D maybe TRBD2 (5 bases). This CDR3 spans 16 amino acids. V lost 3 bases and J lost 0, with 9 bases in between. Germline V CDR1 and CDR2: MNHEY, SVGAGI. The CDR3 loop is CASSYWRNSGANVLTF. DNA of the CDR3: TGTGCCAGCAGTTATTGGAGGAACTCTGGGGCCAACGTCCTGACTTTC.

This chain connects TRBV19 to TRBJ2-5; 10 nucleotides agree with TRBD2. This CDR3 comprises 18 residues. The V and J ends lost 6 bases and 0 bases, in that order; junction bases with no gene match: 13. Germline V gene data show CDR1 as LNHDA and CDR2 as SQIVND (reference sequence). The CDR3 DNA sequence: TGTGCCAGTAGCCCAGGGCCAGCGGGAGGGGGGTACCAAGAGACCCAGTACTTC. Amino acid sequence: CASSPGPAGGGYQETQYF.